The source of this T cell receptor beta chain is a study of T cells in Graves' hyperthyroidism and ophthalmopathy. The CDR3 is 14 residues long. CDR1 KGHDR and CDR2 SFDVKD come from the germline V gene. The germline V and J ends were trimmed by 3 bases and 4 bases, with 12 bases remaining between them. Amplified TCR beta CDR3 regions came from RNA transcripts. The HTBI primer set drove a first-round RT-PCR of the TCR CDR3. TCRdb called the multiplex PCR reads again in MiXCR, with one record for every CDR3 protein. This sample carries 490,000 or so distinct CDR3 sequences, about 20% of them seen once, and the ten largest clones take around 54%.

The chain has TRBV24-1 and TRBJ2-7; unclear D gene. Input material: blood. This receptor was obtained from a woman between 65 and 79 years old with Graves' ophthalmopathy. The CDR3 protein is CATSDPPPQYEQYF. The CDR3 coding sequence is TGTGCCACCAGTGATCCTCCCCCACAATACGAGCAGTACTTC.